Below are 21 T cell receptor beta chains sequenced from a single sample in a study of T cells after posttransplantation cyclophosphamide. Cells defined as naive were viable CD3+CD4+ or CD3+CD8+ and CCR7+CD45RA+CD45RO-CD95-CD27+CD28+. The method was immunoSEQ multiplex PCR; TCRdb's version includes in-frame clones alone and lacks a portion of them. The sample records some 9,700 clones, nearly 98% being singletons. Material: naive CD4+ T cells sorted from PBMCs. The origin of the receptors is a woman aged 55-69 years in good health, CMV-negative, and a related stem cell transplant donor.

This clone was found once. The CDR3 sequence: CASSLSVGRGIRETQYF. DNA of the CDR3: TGTGCCAGCAGTTTAAGCGTTGGCAGGGGGATCCGGGAGACCCAGTACTTC. The gene calls are TRBV28 and TRBJ2-5, with TRBD1 identical over 7 bases. Trimming at V came to 2 bases and at J to 5 bases, leaving 14 bases not matched to a gene. Germline V CDR1 and CDR2: MDHEN, SYDVKM. The CDR3 has 17 residues.

This clone occurred once. The chain is built from TRBV7-2 and TRBJ2-5, with D possibly matching TRBD1 (6 bases). The CDR3 covers 15 residues. Germline V gives CDR1 SGHTA, CDR2 FQGNSA. Trimming removed 5 bases at V and 4 bases at J, with 17 bases between. The CDR3 DNA is TGTGCCAGCAGCCCCCCGGGACATCTCCGAGAGACCCAGTACTTC. Amino acids: CASSPPGHLRETQYF.

A single count supports this clone. This sequence joins TRBV28 and TRBJ2-5; D remains unclear. Trimming shortened V by 2 bases and J by 4 bases, and 8 bases separated the two germline ends. The germline CDR1 and CDR2 sequences are MDHEN and SYDVKM. The CDR3 contains 13 residues. The CDR3 protein is CASSLRVRETQYF. CDR3 coding DNA: TGTGCCAGCAGTTTACGGGTTCGAGAGACCCAGTACTTC. Together with reference TRBV28 and TRBJ2-5, the CDR3 gives the full variable domain: DVKVTQSSRYLVKRTGEKVFLECVQDMDHENMFWYRQDPGLGLRLIYFSYDVKMKEKGDIPEGYSVSREKKERFSLILESASTNQTSMYLCASSLRVRETQYFGPGTRLLVL.

This rearrangement joins TRBV18 to TRBJ1-1; D unresolved. CDR3 length: 11 amino acids. Trimming took 3 bases from V and 8 from J, leaving 7 bases between them. The V gene's germline CDR1 is KGHSH and CDR2 LQKENI. CDR3 region: CASSPKEEAFF. CDR3 DNA: TGTGCCAGCTCACCTAAGGAGGAAGCTTTCTTT.

In DNA form, the CDR3 reads TGTGCCAGCAGGGGCGGGGCGAACACCGGGGAGCTGTTTTTT. Translating gives CASRGGANTGELFF. The chain links TRBV7-3 to TRBJ2-2, with D perhaps matching TRBD2 (6 bases). The germline V and J ends were trimmed by 6 bases and 0 bases, with 8 bases remaining between them. Germline CDR1 and CDR2: SGHTA and FQGTGA. The CDR3 contains 14 residues.

The chain is built from TRBV18 and TRBJ2-2; TRBD1 agrees at 10 bases. Trimming at V came to 3 bases and at J to 2 bases, leaving 3 bases not matched to a gene. CDR1 is KGHSH, CDR2 LQKENI, per germline. This CDR3 spans 16 amino acids. CDR3 protein: CASSPGTGANTGELFF. The CDR3 DNA sequence: TGTGCCAGCTCACCGGGGACAGGGGCTAACACCGGGGAGCTGTTTTTT.

This chain joins TRBV30 and TRBJ2-1, with D uncertain. Trimming stripped 0 bases from V and 13 bases from J, with 16 bases between. The CDR3 is 13 amino acids. The germline gives CDR1 GTSNPN, CDR2 SVGIG (reference sequence). The CDR3, as DNA: TGTGCCTGGAGTGTGGCGGTGACTGCGCCCCAGTTCTTC. It specifies CAWSVAVTAPQFF. The full variable domain, with the rest looked up from reference TRBV30 and TRBJ2-1, is SQTIHQWPATLVQPVGSPLSLECTVEGTSNPNLYWYRQAAGRGLQLLFYSVGIGQISSEVPQNLSASRPQDRQFILSSKKLLLSDSGFYLCAWSVAVTAPQFFGPGTRLTVL.

V and J are TRBV19 and TRBJ2-4; the match to TRBD1 covers 8 bases. The CDR3 extends over 18 amino acids. The germline V gene encodes CDR1 LNHDA and CDR2 SQIVND (reference sequence). The trim removed 4 bases at V and 0 bases at J, leaving 11 bases unmatched. The CDR3 coding sequence is TGTGCCAGTAGTAGGGGAAGGCGACAGGGGATAGCCAAAAACATTCAGTACTTC. Its protein product is CASSRGRRQGIAKNIQYF.

This rearrangement joins TRBV11-2 to TRBJ2-7, with 8 bases fitting TRBD2. Trimming removed 5 bases from V and 0 bases from J; junction bases left unmatched: 9. The V gene's germline CDR1 is SGHAT and CDR2 FQNNGV. This CDR3 is 16 amino acids long. The DNA for the CDR3 is TGTGCCAGCAGCCTCTTCACTAGCGGAAGCTCCTACGAGCAGTACTTC. Translating it yields CASSLFTSGSSYEQYF.

V and J are TRBV10-1 and TRBJ2-2, with 8 bases lining up with TRBD1. This CDR3 comprises 15 residues. The trim removed 7 bases at V and 3 bases at J, leaving 7 bases unmatched. Germline CDR1 WNHNN, CDR2 SYGVQD (reference sequence). The chain's CDR3 is CASNTDRADTGELFF. The CDR3, as DNA: TGCGCCAGCAATACGGACAGGGCGGACACCGGGGAGCTGTTTTTT.

Note on this clone: An end of the junction differs from the germline gene, which may be a read error. Different DNA sequences within this sample yield the same CDR3. The chain carries TRBV7-2 and TRBJ1-6; possible D gene TRBD1, 5 bases. CDR3 size: 15 residues. CDR1 and CDR2 from the germline V gene are SGHTA and FQGNSA. CDR3 DNA: TGTGCCAGCAGCTTACGGGCGGGGGAAAATTCCCCCCTCCACTTT. Translation: CASSLRAGENSPLHF.

This chain connects TRBV29-1 to TRBJ1-2; TRBD1 matches 9 bases. This CDR3 contains 14 residues. The ends lost 4 bases at V and 8 bases at J; junction bases unmatched: 11. CDR1 is SQVTM, CDR2 ANQGSEA, per germline. The CDR3 DNA reads as TGCAGCGTTGTAAAAGGACAGGGGACGCGAGGCTACACCTTC. Translation gives CSVVKGQGTRGYTF.

The chain is built from TRBV9 and TRBJ2-2; the match to TRBD2 covers 10 bases. The J segment lost 4 bases and the V segment lost 4 bases, leaving 13 bases of the junction unmatched. CDR1 and CDR2 (germline): SGDLS, YYNGEE. This CDR3 contains 18 residues. The CDR3 nucleotides are TGTGCCAGCAGCCCTGGGGGTAGCGGGAGGTGGGTCACCGGGGAGCTGTTTTTT. This translates into CASSPGGSGRWVTGELFF.

V and J are TRBV28 and TRBJ1-5; tentative D call: TRBD1 (6 bases). Per germline, CDR1 MDHEN and CDR2 SYDVKM. Deletions cut 3 bases from V and 0 bases from J, with 12 bases between. This CDR3 has 16 residues. The CDR3 is CASSLRTGNSNQPQHF. CDR3 DNA sequence: TGTGCCAGCAGTTTGCGTACAGGGAATAGCAATCAGCCCCAGCATTTT.

This clone was seen just once. The chain joins TRBV25-1 to TRBJ1-3, with 8 bases aligning to TRBD1. V dropped 4 bases and J dropped 4; count of bases not matched to a gene: 3. Looked up from germline, CDR1 is MGHDK and CDR2 is SYGVNS. The CDR3 contains 14 residues. The CDR3 region has the DNA TGTGCCAGCAGTGTAGGGGACAGGGGAAACACCATATATTTT. Its translation is CASSVGDRGNTIYF.

The CDR3 loop is CASFNTGRSYGYTF. Here the CDR3 DNA reads TGTGCCAGCTTTAATACAGGGCGTTCATATGGCTACACCTTC. The rearrangement links TRBV28 to TRBJ1-2; tentative D call: TRBD1 (6 bases). Looked up from germline, CDR1 is MDHEN and CDR2 is SYDVKM. This CDR3 spans 14 amino acids. Trimming stripped 8 bases from V and 5 bases from J, with 18 bases between.

This clone was counted once. The rearrangement uses TRBV28 and TRBJ1-1; TRBD1 is a possible D gene (5 bases). V dropped 3 bases and J dropped 2 bases, with 13 bases sitting between them. The CDR3 loop spans 15 amino acids. Looked up from germline, CDR1 is MDHEN and CDR2 is SYDVKM. The CDR3, as DNA: TGTGCCAGCAGTTTGAAAGGGGCCGGCAACACTGAAGCTTTCTTT. It is translated as CASSLKGAGNTEAFF.

CDR3 sequence (DNA): TGTGCCAGCAGTGACTCGGGACTAGCCTGGGATACGCAGTATTTT. Translating it yields CASSDSGLAWDTQYF. The gene calls are TRBV27 and TRBJ2-3; 9 bases line up with TRBD2. CDR1 and CDR2 (germline): MNHEY, SMNVEV (reference sequence). V gave up 5 bases and J gave up 6 bases; unmatched junction bases: 9. The CDR3 spans 15 residues.

The gene calls are TRBV5-1 and TRBJ2-7; no clear D. Trimming removed 5 bases from V and 4 bases from J, with 16 bases in between. The CDR3 spans 14 residues. CDR1 and CDR2 from the germline V gene are SGHRS and YFSETQ. The CDR3 sequence is CASRPPGGDYEQYF. DNA of the CDR3: TGCGCCAGCAGGCCACCAGGTGGCGATTACGAGCAGTACTTC.

This clone came up a few times. DNA of the CDR3: TGTGCCAGCAGTGTGGGCAGAACAGCTCCCAATGAGCAGTTCTTC. Its translation: CASSVGRTAPNEQFF. The chain employs TRBV6-1 and TRBJ2-1; D is ambiguous. The CDR3 consists of 15 residues. Looked up from germline, CDR1 is MNHNS and CDR2 is SASEGT. Deletions cut 4 bases from V and 6 bases from J, with 16 bases between.

The chain couples TRBV19 to TRBJ2-3, with TRBD1 as a possible D gene (6 bases). The V and J ends lost 3 bases and 3 bases respectively, with 22 bases between them. Per germline, CDR1 LNHDA and CDR2 SQIVND (reference sequence). The CDR3 length is 18 residues. In DNA form, the CDR3 reads TGTGCCAGTAGTATCTCCGGGACAAAATTAATTCGGACAGATACGCAGTATTTT. Translating gives CASSISGTKLIRTDTQYF.